Detailed here is one TCR beta chain. Its cognate antigen is unknown. This sample was included in a study of T cell repertoires in cytomegalovirus infection. Looking at the study overall: It was recently identified HLA-C-restricted and well-studied HLA-B-restricted CMV epitopes that the study used. CMV infection and matching HLA type were both indicated by public TCR beta signatures.

Each CDR3 protein is one row after TCRdb ran MiXCR on the reads. This sample has approximately 120,000 distinct CDR3 sequences, with 30% to 40% found just once. The germline V gene has CDR1 SGHTA and CDR2 FQGNSA. The V gene end was trimmed by 4 bases and the J gene end by 5 bases; junction bases not matched to a gene: 5. There are 14 residues in the CDR3. The chain joins TRBV7-2 to TRBJ2-7; TRBD1 matches at 10 bases. This specimen consisted of CD8+ T cells from cultured PBMCs, obtained from culture after CMV antigen stimulation. The sequence was collected from a human donor in good health (CMV status not recorded). Some clones in this sample may be carry-over from other donors' samples. Here the CDR3 DNA reads TGTGCCAGCAGCTCAGGGACAGGGGACGACGAGCAGTACTTC. Its translation is CASSSGTGDDEQYF.